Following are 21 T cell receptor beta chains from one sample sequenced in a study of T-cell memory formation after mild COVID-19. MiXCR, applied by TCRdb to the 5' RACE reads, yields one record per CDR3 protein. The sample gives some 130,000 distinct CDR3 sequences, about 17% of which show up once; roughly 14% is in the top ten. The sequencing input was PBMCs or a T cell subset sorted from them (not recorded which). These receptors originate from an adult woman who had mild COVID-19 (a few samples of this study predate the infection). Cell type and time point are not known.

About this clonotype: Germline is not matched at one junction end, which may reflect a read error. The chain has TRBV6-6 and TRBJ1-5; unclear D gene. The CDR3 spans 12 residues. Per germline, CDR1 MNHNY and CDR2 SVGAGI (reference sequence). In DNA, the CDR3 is TGTGCCAGCAGCCAAACAGCCCAGCGCCAGCATTTT. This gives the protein CASSQTAQRQHF.

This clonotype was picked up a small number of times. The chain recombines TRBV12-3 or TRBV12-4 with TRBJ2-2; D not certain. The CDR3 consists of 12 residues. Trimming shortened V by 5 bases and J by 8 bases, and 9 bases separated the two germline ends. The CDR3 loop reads CASSPVRGELFF. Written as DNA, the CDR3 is TGTGCCAGCAGTCCCGTGCGTGGGGAGCTGTTTTTT.

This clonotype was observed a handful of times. The CDR3: CASSPAYAGTGELFF. The CDR3 nucleotides are TGTGCCAGCAGCCCCGCTTATGCGGGGACCGGGGAGCTGTTTTTT. The V call is TRBV2, the J call TRBJ2-2; D is perhaps TRBD2 (6 bases). This CDR3 is 15 amino acids long. The germline CDR1 and CDR2 sequences are SNHLY and FYNNEI. V gave up 6 bases and J gave up 5 bases, with 16 bases separating them.

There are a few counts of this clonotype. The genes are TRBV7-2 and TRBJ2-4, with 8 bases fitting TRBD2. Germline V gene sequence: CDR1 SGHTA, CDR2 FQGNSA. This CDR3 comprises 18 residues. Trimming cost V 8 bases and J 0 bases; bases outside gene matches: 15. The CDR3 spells CASPPGGSGGLAKNIQYF. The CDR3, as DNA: TGTGCCAGCCCCCCTGGCGGGAGCGGGGGATTAGCCAAAAACATTCAGTACTTC.

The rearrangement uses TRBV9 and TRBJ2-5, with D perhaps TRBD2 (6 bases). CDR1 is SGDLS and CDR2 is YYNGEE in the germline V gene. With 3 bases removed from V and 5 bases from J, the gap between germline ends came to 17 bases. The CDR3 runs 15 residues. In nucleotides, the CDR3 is TGTGCCAGCAGCGGAGAGTTTGGAGGGGAGGAGACCCAGTACTTC. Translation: CASSGEFGGEETQYF.

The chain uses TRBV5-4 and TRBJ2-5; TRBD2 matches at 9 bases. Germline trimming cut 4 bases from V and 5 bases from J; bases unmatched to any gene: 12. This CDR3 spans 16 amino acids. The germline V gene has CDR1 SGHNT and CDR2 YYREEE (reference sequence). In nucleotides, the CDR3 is TGTGCCAGCAGCCTTGGGCTAGCGGGGACCTGGGAGACCCAGTACTTC. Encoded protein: CASSLGLAGTWETQYF.

The CDR3 is CATSTRLAGGSYEQFF. CDR3 in DNA: TGTGCCACCAGCACTAGACTAGCGGGAGGATCCTATGAGCAGTTCTTC. V is TRBV15 and J is TRBJ2-1, with 13 positions matching TRBD2. Germline trimming cut 4 bases from V and 8 bases from J; bases unmatched to any gene: 8. Germline V CDR1 and CDR2: LNHNV, YYDKDF (reference sequence). This CDR3 spans 16 amino acids.

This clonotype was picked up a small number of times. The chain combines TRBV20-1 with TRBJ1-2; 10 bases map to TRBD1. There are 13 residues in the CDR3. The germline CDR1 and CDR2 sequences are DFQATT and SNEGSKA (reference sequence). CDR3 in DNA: TGCAGCTTTTCCCGGGACAGGGGTAACGGCTACACCTTC. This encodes CSFSRDRGNGYTF.

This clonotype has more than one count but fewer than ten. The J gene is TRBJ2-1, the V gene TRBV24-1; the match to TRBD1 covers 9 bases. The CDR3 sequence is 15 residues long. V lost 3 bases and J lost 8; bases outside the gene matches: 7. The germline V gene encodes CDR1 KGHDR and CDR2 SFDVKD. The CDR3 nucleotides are TGTGCCACCAGTGATCCGGGACAGGGTATCTATGAGCAGTTCTTC. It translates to CATSDPGQGIYEQFF.

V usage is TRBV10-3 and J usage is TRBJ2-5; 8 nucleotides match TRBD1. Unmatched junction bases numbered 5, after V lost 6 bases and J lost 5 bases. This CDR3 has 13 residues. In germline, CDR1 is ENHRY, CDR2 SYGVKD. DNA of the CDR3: TGTGCCATCAGCCAGGGGGCTCGGGAGACCCAGTACTTC. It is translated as CAISQGARETQYF.

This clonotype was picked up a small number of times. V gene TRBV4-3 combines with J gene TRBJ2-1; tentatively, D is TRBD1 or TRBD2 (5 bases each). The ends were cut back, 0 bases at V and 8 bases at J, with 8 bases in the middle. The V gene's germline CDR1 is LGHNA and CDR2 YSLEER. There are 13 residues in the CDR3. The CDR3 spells CASSQDGDDEQFF. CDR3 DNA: TGCGCCAGCAGCCAAGATGGGGACGATGAGCAGTTCTTC.

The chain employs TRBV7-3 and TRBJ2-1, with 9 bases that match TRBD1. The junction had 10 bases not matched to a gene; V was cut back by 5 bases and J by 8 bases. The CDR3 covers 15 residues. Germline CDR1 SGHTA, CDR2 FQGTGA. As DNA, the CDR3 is TGTGCCAGCAGCCTACAGGGGGCGCGTGGAGATGAGCAGTTCTTC. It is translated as CASSLQGARGDEQFF.

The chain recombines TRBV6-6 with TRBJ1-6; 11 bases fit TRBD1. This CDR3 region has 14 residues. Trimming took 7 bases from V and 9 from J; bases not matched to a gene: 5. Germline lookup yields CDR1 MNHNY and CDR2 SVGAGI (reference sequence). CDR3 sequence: CASTPGTGGSPLHF. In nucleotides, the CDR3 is TGTGCCAGCACCCCAGGGACAGGGGGTTCACCCCTCCACTTT.

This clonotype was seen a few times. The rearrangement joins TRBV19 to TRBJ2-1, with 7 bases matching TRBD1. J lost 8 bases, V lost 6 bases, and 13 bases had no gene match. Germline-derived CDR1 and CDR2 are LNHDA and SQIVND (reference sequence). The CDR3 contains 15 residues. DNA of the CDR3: TGTGCCAGTAGCCCGGGACAGAGGCATATGGATGAGCAGTTCTTC. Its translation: CASSPGQRHMDEQFF.

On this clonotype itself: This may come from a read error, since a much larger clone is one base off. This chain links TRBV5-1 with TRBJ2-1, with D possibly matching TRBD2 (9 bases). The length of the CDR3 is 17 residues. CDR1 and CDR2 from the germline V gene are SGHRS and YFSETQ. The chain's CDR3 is CASSGTGSGSSYNGQFF. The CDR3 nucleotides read TGCGCCAGCAGCGGGACAGGTAGCGGGAGCTCCTACAATGGGCAGTTCTTC.

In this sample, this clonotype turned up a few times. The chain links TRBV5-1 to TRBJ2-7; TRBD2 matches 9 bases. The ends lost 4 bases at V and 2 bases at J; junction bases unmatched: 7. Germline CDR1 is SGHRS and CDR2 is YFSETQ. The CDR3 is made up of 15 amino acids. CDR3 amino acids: CASSRAASGTYEQYF. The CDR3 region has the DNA TGCGCCAGCAGCCGGGCGGCTAGCGGGACCTACGAGCAGTACTTC.

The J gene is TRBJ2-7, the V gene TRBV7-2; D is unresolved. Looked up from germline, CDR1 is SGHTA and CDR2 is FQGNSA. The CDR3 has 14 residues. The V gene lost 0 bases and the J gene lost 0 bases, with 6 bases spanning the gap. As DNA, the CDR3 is TGTGCCAGCAGCTTAGCGGCCAGCTCCTACGAGCAGTACTTC. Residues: CASSLAASSYEQYF.

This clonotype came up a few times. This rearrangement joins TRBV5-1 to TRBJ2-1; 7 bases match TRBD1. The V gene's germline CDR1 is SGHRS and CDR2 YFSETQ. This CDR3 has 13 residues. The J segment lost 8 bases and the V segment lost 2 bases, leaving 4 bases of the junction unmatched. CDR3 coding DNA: TGCGCCAGCAGCTTATACAGGGGTTATGAGCAGTTCTTC. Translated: CASSLYRGYEQFF.

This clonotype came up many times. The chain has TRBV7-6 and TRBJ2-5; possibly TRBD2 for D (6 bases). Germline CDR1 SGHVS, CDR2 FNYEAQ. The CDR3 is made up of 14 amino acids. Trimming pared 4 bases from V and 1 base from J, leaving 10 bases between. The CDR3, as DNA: TGTGCCAGCAGCTCCGGGACTCTCCAAGAGACCCAGTACTTC. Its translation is CASSSGTLQETQYF.

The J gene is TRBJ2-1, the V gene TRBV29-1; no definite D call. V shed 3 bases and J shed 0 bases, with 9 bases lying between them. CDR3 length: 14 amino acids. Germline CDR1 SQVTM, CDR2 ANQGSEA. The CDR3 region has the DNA TGCAGCGTTGATAGGTCAGCCTCCTACAATGAGCAGTTCTTC. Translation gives CSVDRSASYNEQFF.

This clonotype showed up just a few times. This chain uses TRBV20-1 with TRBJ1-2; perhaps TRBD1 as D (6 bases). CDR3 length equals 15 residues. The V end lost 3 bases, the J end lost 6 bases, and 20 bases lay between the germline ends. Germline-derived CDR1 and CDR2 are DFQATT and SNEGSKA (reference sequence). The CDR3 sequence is CSARSVLGTWDGYTF. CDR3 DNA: TGCAGTGCTAGGAGCGTTCTTGGGACATGGGATGGCTACACCTTC.